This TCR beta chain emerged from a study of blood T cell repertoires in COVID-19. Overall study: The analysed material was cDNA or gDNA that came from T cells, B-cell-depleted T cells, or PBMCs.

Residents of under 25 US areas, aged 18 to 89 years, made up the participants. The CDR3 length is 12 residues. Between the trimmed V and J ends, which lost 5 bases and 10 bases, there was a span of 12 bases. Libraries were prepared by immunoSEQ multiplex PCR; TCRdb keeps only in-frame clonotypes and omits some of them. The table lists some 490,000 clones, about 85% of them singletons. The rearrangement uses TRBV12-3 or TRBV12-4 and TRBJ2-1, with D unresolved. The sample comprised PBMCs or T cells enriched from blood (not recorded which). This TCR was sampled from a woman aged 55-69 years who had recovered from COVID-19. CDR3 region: CASSPPSREQFF. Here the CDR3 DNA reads TGTGCCAGCAGTCCGCCCTCGAGGGAGCAGTTCTTC.